The 5 T cell receptor beta chains listed next were all sequenced from one sample in a study of human T cells and chemical hapten exposure listed by TCRdb under 2021. The time point label of this sample denotes: patch test 1, 2 weeks after DPC sensitization. This sample's treatment or condition label indicates: therapeutic diphenylcyclopropenone sensitization with weekly scalp DPC. Library construction relied on RACE. Sequencing used a NextSeq 500. Through fastp at Q25 and MiXCR, TCRdb rebuilt clones from the public reads, retaining in-frame beta chains. Each entry is one CDR3 protein sequence, shown with its most common DNA and genes. The sample profile shows some 120,000 distinct CDR3 sequences; over 10% of them were found once. Together, the top ten hold approximately 1.4% of the sample. The sequencing used whole blood, collected in connection with sensitization to the hapten diphenylcyclopropenone (DPC). The source is a woman aged 45-65 years with alopecia areata. Some clones in this sample may be carry-over from other donors' samples.

This clonotype came up a few times. DNA of the CDR3: TGTGCCAGCAGACAGGGTTGGGACTATGGCTACACCTTC. Its protein product is CASRQGWDYGYTF. This rearrangement joins TRBV6-6 to TRBJ1-2, with D possibly being TRBD1 (6 bases). In germline, CDR1 is MNHNY, CDR2 SVGAGI (reference sequence). The CDR3 is 13 residues long. V lost 6 bases and J lost 3, with 11 bases in between.

This chain links TRBV10-3 with TRBJ2-7; D might be TRBD2 (5 bases). CDR1 and CDR2 from the germline V gene are ENHRY and SYGVKD. Trimming removed 7 bases from V and 6 bases from J, with 16 bases in between. CDR3 length: 13 amino acids. CDR3 loop: CAINGLGSGEQYF. The CDR3, as DNA: TGTGCCATCAACGGACTGGGGTCGGGCGAGCAGTACTTC.

This clonotype showed up just a few times. V usage is TRBV12-3 or TRBV12-4 and J usage is TRBJ1-1; 8 bases are shared with TRBD1. CDR3 size: 13 residues. V dropped 3 bases and J dropped 7; count of bases not matched to a gene: 4. CDR3 protein: CASSLGQAGEAFF. Written as DNA, the CDR3 is TGTGCCAGCAGTTTGGGACAGGCCGGTGAAGCTTTCTTT.

This clonotype was detected only a few times. The chain is built from TRBV6-5 and TRBJ1-1, with D perhaps TRBD1 (6 bases). V was trimmed by 6 bases and J by 1 base, leaving 12 bases between them. The CDR3 sequence is 14 residues long. CDR1 is MNHEY, CDR2 SVGAGI, per germline. CDR3 amino acids: CASSTDRSNTEAFF. The CDR3 DNA follows: TGTGCCAGCAGCACGGACAGATCGAACACTGAAGCTTTCTTT.

This clonotype has a count of ten or more. V is TRBV6-4 and J is TRBJ1-1; D perhaps matches TRBD1 (5 bases). Trimming removed 0 bases from V and 4 bases from J, with 9 bases in between. Germline V gene sequence: CDR1 MRHNA, CDR2 SNTAGT. The CDR3 runs to 14 residues. The CDR3 here is CASSDSDIGTEAFF. CDR3 in DNA: TGTGCCAGCAGTGACTCGGACATTGGCACTGAAGCTTTCTTT.